This entry lists 18 T cell receptor beta chains sequenced from one sample in a study of technical replicates of blood from several donors (dated by TCRdb to the late 2010s). The library was produced with the immunoSEQ multiplex PCR assay. This is the immuneACCESS table as TCRdb keeps it, with only in-frame sequences that have V and J called. A part of the clones is gone; compared with another copy, unresolved V genes explain less than half, and the rest is unexplained. For this sample there are 60,000 to 65,000 clones; 75% to 90% appear just once. Clones ranked in the top ten supply 5% to 6% of the sample. Sequenced material: PBMCs. Every receptor here comes from a human donor in good health. Some clones in this sample may be carry-over from other donors' samples.

The chain employs TRBV4-3 and TRBJ2-2; tentatively, D is TRBD2 (7 bases). This CDR3 is built from 19 residues. From germline, CDR1 is LGHNA and CDR2 YSLEER. V lost 1 base, J lost 6 bases, and 24 bases lay in between. The CDR3, as DNA: TGCGCCAGCAGCCAAGGGCCGTCTGGAGGGGGAGGGCCGGCCGGGGAGCTGTTTTTT. Encoded protein: CASSQGPSGGGGPAGELFF.

Only one count was recorded for this clone. This chain uses TRBV7-2 with TRBJ2-6; D is uncertain. The ends were cut back, 3 bases at V and 0 bases at J, with 6 bases in the middle. The germline CDR1 and CDR2 sequences are SGHTA and FQGNSA. The CDR3 has 15 amino acids. The CDR3 region is CASSLSSSGANVLTF. Here the CDR3 DNA reads TGTGCCAGCAGCTTGAGTAGCTCTGGGGCCAACGTCCTGACTTTC.

The count of this clone is one. The CDR3 sequence is CASSFLGQNNYGYTF. The CDR3, as DNA: TGTGCCAGCAGCTTCCTGGGACAGAATAACTATGGCTACACCTTC. This chain links TRBV7-9 with TRBJ1-2; 7 bases match TRBD1. V was clipped by 3 bases and J by 1 base; unmatched bases: 5. Germline V gives CDR1 SEHNR, CDR2 FQNEAQ (reference sequence). This CDR3 region has 15 residues.

The DNA of the CDR3 is TGTGCCAGCAGGCAGACAGACACCTACGAGCAGTACTTC. Amino acids: CASRQTDTYEQYF. The chain carries TRBV6-6 and TRBJ2-7, with D maybe TRBD1 (5 bases). CDR1 and CDR2 from the germline V gene are MNHNY and SVGAGI (reference sequence). V was shortened by 6 bases and J by 2 bases, with 11 bases between the two germline ends. This CDR3 has 13 residues.

This chain connects TRBV18 to TRBJ1-1, with D possibly being TRBD1 (6 bases). This CDR3 is built from 15 residues. Trimming took off 2 bases at V and 4 bases at J, with 14 bases between the two ends. Germline CDR1 and CDR2: KGHSH and LQKENI. The CDR3 loop is CASSPIGGVGTEAFF. The CDR3 nucleotides read TGTGCCAGCTCACCAATAGGGGGGGTAGGCACTGAAGCTTTCTTT.

The chain has TRBV30 and TRBJ2-1, with TRBD2 matching 8 bases. Trimming took 7 bases from V and 4 from J; bases not matched to a gene: 9. CDR1 GTSNPN and CDR2 SVGIG come from the germline V gene (reference sequence). This CDR3 has 14 residues. CDR3 sequence: CASIGGVPYNEQFF. CDR3 DNA: TGTGCCTCTATCGGGGGGGTCCCTTACAATGAGCAGTTCTTC.

The rearrangement links TRBV6-4 to TRBJ2-7; 8 bases are a match to TRBD1. With 2 bases clipped from V and 12 bases from J, the junction kept 9 bases outside the gene matches. Germline CDR1 MRHNA, CDR2 SNTAGT. This CDR3 spans 13 amino acids. The CDR3 DNA sequence: TGTGCCAGCAGTGACCGAGGACAGGGACCTTTGTACTTC. This gives the protein CASSDRGQGPLYF.

A word on this clone: A read error may account for a junction end that differs from germline. The genes are TRBV7-8 and TRBJ2-1; D perhaps matches TRBD2 (6 bases). CDR1 is SGHVS, CDR2 FQNEAQ, per germline. The CDR3 is made up of 17 amino acids. The chain's CDR3 is CASSLANLPGVGNEQFF. CDR3 coding DNA: TGTGCCAGCAGCCTAGCTAACCTTCCGGGAGTGGGCAATGAGCAGTTCTTC.

J is TRBJ1-5 and V is TRBV4-2, with D possibly TRBD1 on 5 matching bases. Trimming shortened V by 1 base and J by 5 bases, and 15 bases separated the two germline ends. CDR3 size: 16 residues. CDR1 and CDR2 (germline): LGHNA, YNFKEQ. The chain's CDR3 is CASSQVFSGGDQPQHF. For the CDR3, the DNA is TGTGCCAGCAGCCAAGTTTTTTCGGGGGGAGATCAGCCCCAGCATTTT.

V and J are TRBV7-2 and TRBJ2-3; 12 nucleotides align to TRBD2. CDR3 length: 16 residues. Germline lookup yields CDR1 SGHTA and CDR2 FQGNSA. The V segment lost 2 bases and the J segment 4 bases; nucleotides outside the gene matches: 4. The CDR3 protein is CASSLLGLAGSDTQYF. The DNA for the CDR3 is TGTGCCAGCAGCTTACTGGGACTAGCGGGCTCAGATACGCAGTATTTT.

The CDR3 region is CASSPGLAGEQFF. The CDR3 DNA follows: TGTGCCAGCTCACCCGGACTAGCTGGGGAGCAGTTCTTC. This chain connects TRBV18 to TRBJ2-1; 8 bases fit TRBD2. The CDR3 extends over 13 amino acids. Germline CDR1 reads KGHSH; CDR2 reads LQKENI. Trimming took 3 bases from V and 10 from J; bases not matched to a gene: 5.

This chain joins TRBV4-2 and TRBJ1-6; no clear D. Germline CDR1 and CDR2: LGHNA and YNFKEQ. Trimming removed 1 base at V and 8 bases at J, with 12 bases between. The CDR3 loop spans 15 amino acids. CDR3 region: CASSQVVERDSPLHF. The CDR3 bases are TGTGCCAGCAGCCAAGTAGTCGAACGGGATTCACCCCTCCACTTT.

V gene TRBV5-3 combines with J gene TRBJ2-1; 10 nucleotides match TRBD2. TRBV5-3 qualifies as an ORF whose function is uncertain. Trimming cost V 4 bases and J 5 bases; bases outside gene matches: 12. The CDR3 runs 17 residues. This chain's CDR3 is CARSLTSLAGENNEQFF. The CDR3 DNA sequence: TGTGCCAGAAGCCTAACAAGTCTAGCGGGGGAAAACAATGAGCAGTTCTTC.

V usage is TRBV20-1 and J usage is TRBJ2-3; D gene ambiguous. Germline values: CDR1 DFQATT, CDR2 SNEGSKA (reference sequence). The CDR3 covers 11 residues. Trimming cost V 4 bases and J 5 bases, with 7 bases left between them. The CDR3, as DNA: TGCAGTGCTAACCTCGGAGATACGCAGTATTTT. Translation gives CSANLGDTQYF.

This clone is a singleton in its sample. This chain links TRBV5-1 with TRBJ2-1; D may be TRBD2 (7 bases). The V end lost 4 bases, the J end lost 8 bases, and 16 bases lay between the germline ends. The CDR3 is made up of 14 amino acids. CDR1 is SGHRS, CDR2 YFSETQ, per germline. CDR3 DNA: TGCGCCAGCAGCACCGGACAGCGGGGCGATGAGCAGTTCTTC. Translation gives CASSTGQRGDEQFF.

The chain couples TRBV7-9 to TRBJ1-2; a weak D match, TRBD1 (5 bases). The CDR3 runs 14 residues. The V gene lost 6 bases and the J gene lost 2 bases, with 13 bases spanning the gap. In germline, CDR1 is SEHNR, CDR2 FQNEAQ (reference sequence). The CDR3 reads CASSFARGNYGYTF. The CDR3 DNA sequence: TGTGCCAGCAGTTTTGCTCGGGGGAACTATGGCTACACCTTC.

V usage is TRBV4-3 and J usage is TRBJ1-4, with D unresolved. The length of the CDR3 is 16 residues. V was shortened by 3 bases and J by 5 bases, with 16 bases between the two germline ends. CDR1 and CDR2 from the germline V gene are LGHNA and YSLEER. CDR3 sequence: CASSHIYEPTNEKLFF. The CDR3 DNA is TGCGCCAGCAGCCACATCTATGAGCCTACGAATGAAAAACTGTTTTTT.

The rearrangement links TRBV9 to TRBJ2-1; the D is unclear. CDR3 size: 16 residues. Germline CDR1 is SGDLS and CDR2 is YYNGEE. Trimming removed 4 bases at V and 0 bases at J, with 14 bases between. The CDR3 coding sequence is TGTGCCAGCAGCTACACAAGCGAAAGCTCCTACAATGAGCAGTTCTTC. It translates to CASSYTSESSYNEQFF.